This T cell receptor (beta chain) stems from a study of cytomegalovirus exposure and HLA in healthy donors. This clone was counted between two and nine times. The study ran its PCR with 60 Vbeta and 13 Jbeta primers. Generated by immunoSEQ multiplex PCR, the TCRdb table keeps only in-frame clones and is missing some. Found here are around 140,000 clones, about 61% of them singletons; the top ten hold under 2.5%. In germline, CDR1 is SGHTA, CDR2 FQGTGA. V was pared by 2 bases and J by 1 base, with 12 bases between. There are 15 residues in the CDR3. The origin of this receptor is a woman aged 40 to 50 in good health and CMV-seronegative. The chain has TRBV7-3 and TRBJ2-7; the D gene is possibly TRBD1 (5 bases). Sequencing used PBMCs. The CDR3 loop is CASSLLPKGSYEQYF. For the CDR3, the DNA is TGTGCCAGCAGCTTATTGCCGAAGGGGTCCTACGAGCAGTACTTC.